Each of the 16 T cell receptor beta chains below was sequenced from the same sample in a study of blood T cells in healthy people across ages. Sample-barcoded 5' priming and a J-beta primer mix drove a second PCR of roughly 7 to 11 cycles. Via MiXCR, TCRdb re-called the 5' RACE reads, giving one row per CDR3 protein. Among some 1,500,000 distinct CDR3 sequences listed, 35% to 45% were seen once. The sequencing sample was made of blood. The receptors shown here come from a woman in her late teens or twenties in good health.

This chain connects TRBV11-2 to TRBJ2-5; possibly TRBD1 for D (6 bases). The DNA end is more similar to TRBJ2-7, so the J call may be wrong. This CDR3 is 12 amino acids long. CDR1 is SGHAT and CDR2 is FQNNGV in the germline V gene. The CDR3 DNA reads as TGTGCGGTCGAGGGGGTGACCTACGAGCAGTACTTC. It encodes CAVEGVTYEQYF.

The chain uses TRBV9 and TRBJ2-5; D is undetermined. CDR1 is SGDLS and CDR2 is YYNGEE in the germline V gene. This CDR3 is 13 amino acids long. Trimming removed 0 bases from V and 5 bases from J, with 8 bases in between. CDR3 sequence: CASSVGFSETQYF. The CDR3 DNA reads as TGTGCCAGCAGCGTAGGCTTTTCGGAGACCCAGTACTTC.

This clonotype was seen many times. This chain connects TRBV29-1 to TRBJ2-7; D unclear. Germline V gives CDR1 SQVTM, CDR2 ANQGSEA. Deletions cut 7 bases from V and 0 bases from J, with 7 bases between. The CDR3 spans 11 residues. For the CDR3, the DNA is TGCAGCGCCAAAAACTCCTACGAGCAGTACTTC. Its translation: CSAKNSYEQYF.

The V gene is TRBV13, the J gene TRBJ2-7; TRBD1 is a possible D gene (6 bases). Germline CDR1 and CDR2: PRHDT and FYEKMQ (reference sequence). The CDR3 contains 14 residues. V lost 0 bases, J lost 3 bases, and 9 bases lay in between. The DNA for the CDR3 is TGTGCCAGCAGCTTAGGCGCCAGGGGCTACGAGCAGTACTTC. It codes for CASSLGARGYEQYF.

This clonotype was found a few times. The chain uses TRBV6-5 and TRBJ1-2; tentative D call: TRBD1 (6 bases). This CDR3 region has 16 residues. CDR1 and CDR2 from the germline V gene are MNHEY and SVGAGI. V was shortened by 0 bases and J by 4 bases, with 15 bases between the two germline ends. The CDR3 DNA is TGTGCCAGCAGTTACTCGCCCCAGGGGCTCCTCTATGGCTACACCTTC. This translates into CASSYSPQGLLYGYTF.

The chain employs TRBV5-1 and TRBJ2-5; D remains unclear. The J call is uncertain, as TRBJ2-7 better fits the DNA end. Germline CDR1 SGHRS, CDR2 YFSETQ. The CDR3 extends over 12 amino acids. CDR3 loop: CASSFPPYEQYF. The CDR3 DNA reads TGCGCCAGCAGCTTCCCTCCCTACGAGCAGTACTTC.

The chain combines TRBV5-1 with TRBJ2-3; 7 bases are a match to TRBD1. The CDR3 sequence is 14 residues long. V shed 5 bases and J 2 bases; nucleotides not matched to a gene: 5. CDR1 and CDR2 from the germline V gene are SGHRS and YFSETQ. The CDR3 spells CASSGDSYTDTQYF. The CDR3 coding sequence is TGCGCCAGCAGTGGGGACAGCTACACAGATACGCAGTATTTT. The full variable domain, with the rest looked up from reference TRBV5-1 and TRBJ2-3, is KAGVTQTPRYLIKTRGQQVTLSCSPISGHRSVSWYQQTPGQGLQFLFEYFSETQRNKGNFPGRFSGRQFSNSRSEMNVSTLELGDSALYLCASSGDSYTDTQYFGPGTRLTVL.

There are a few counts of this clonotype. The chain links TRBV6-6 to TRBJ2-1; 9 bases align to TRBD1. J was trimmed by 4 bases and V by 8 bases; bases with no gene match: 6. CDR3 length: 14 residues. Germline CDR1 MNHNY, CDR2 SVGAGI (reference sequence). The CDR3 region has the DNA TGTGCCAGCTACCGGGACAGGGCTTACAATGAGCAGTTCTTC. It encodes CASYRDRAYNEQFF.

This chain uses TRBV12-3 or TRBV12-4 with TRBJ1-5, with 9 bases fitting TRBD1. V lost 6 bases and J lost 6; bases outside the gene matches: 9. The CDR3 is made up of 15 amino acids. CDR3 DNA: TGTGCCAGCAGCCACGCGGGACAGGGCAGTCAGCCCCAGCATTTT. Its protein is CASSHAGQGSQPQHF.

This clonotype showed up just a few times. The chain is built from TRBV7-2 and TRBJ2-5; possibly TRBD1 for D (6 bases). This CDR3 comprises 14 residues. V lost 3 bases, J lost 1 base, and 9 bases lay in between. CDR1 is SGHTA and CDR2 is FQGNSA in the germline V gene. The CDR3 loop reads CASSFQGRQETQYF. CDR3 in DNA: TGTGCCAGCAGCTTCCAGGGGCGCCAAGAGACCCAGTACTTC. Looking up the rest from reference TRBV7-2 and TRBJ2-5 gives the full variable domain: GAGVSQSPSNKVTEKGKDVELRCDPISGHTALYWYRQSLGQGLEFLIYFQGNSAPDKSGLPSDRFSAERTGGSVSTLTIQRTQQEDSAVYLCASSFQGRQETQYFGPGTRLLVL.

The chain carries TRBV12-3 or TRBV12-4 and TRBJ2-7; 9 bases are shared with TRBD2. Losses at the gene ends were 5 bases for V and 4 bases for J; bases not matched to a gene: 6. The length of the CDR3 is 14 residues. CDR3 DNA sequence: TGTGCCAGCAGTATACGACTAGCGGCTTACGAGCAGTACTTC. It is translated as CASSIRLAAYEQYF.

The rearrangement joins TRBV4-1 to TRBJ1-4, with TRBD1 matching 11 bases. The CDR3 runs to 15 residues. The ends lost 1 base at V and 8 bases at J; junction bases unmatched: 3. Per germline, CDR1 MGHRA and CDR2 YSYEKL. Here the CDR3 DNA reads TGCGCCAGCAGCCAAGTTTGGGACAGGGGGGAAAAACTGTTTTTT. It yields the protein CASSQVWDRGEKLFF.

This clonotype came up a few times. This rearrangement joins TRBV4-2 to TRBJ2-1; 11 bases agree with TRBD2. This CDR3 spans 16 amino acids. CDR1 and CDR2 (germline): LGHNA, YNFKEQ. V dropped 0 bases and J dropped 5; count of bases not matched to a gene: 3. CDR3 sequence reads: CASSQEKLAGDNEQFF. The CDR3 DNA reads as TGTGCCAGCAGCCAAGAAAAACTAGCGGGAGACAATGAGCAGTTCTTC.

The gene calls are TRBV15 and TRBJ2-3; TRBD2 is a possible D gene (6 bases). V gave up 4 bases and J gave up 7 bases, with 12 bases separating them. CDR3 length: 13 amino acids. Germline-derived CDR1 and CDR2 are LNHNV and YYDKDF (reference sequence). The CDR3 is CATSKDYTYTQYF. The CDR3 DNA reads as TGTGCCACCAGCAAGGACTACACTTATACGCAGTATTTT. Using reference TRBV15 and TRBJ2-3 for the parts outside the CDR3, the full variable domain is DAMVIQNPRYQVTQFGKPVTLSCSQTLNHNVMYWYQQKSSQAPKLLFHYYDKDFNNEADTPDNFQSRRPNTSFCFLDIRSPGLGDTAMYLCATSKDYTYTQYFGPGTRLTVL.

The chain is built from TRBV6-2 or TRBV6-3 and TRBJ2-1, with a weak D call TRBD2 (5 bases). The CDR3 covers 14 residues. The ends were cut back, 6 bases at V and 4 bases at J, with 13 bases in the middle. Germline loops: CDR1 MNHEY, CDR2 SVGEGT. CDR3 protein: CASRRGEGYNEQFF. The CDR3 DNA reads TGTGCCAGCAGACGTGGAGAGGGATACAATGAGCAGTTCTTC.

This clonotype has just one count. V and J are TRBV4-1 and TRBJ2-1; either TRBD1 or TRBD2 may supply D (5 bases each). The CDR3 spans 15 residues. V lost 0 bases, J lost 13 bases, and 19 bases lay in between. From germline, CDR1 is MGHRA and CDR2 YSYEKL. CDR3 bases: TGCGCCAGCAGCCAAGACCCCAGCGGACAAGAGACCCAGTTCTTC. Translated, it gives CASSQDPSGQETQFF.